The clone carrying this T cell receptor (beta chain) was seen a handful of times. Its cognate antigen is unknown. Isolated RNA was reverse transcribed in full, so expressed TCRB transcripts were sequenced. Libraries were prepared by immunoSEQ multiplex PCR; TCRdb keeps only in-frame clonotypes and omits some of them. This repertoire shows roughly 350,000 clones, around 9.6% found once; its top ten account for 0.55% to 0.75%. This sample stems from a study of beta chain features in type 1 diabetes. Turning to the study itself: Healthy donors and patients showed comparable age, gender and cell yields. Whole-study results and caveats: It was possible that PCR favored shorter templates, equally so in patients and controls. Patients with Type 1 diabetes showed moderately but significantly shorter TCRB CDR3s in all four CD4+ subsets.

Germline loops: CDR1 SGHTA, CDR2 FQGNSA. The V gene lost 5 bases and the J gene lost 7 bases, with 12 bases spanning the gap. The CDR3 length is 12 residues. CD45RO/CCR7/CD25/CD127/CD95/CD27 staining was used to isolate CD4+ naive, central memory, regulatory and stem cell-like memory cells by sorting. The specimen sequenced was central memory CD4+ T cells from blood. The rearrangement uses TRBV7-2 and TRBJ2-7, with a tentative D call TRBD2 (6 bases). The clonotype comes from a man between 25 and 39 years old with type 1 diabetes. The DNA for the CDR3 is TGTGCCAGCAGCCCTTATCGGGGGGAGCAGTACTTC. It specifies CASSPYRGEQYF.